The text below deals with one T cell receptor beta chain. Tregs were sorted as CD4+CD25+CD127-/low cells. This CDR3 contains 15 residues. The J segment lost 2 bases and the V segment lost 5 bases, leaving 7 bases of the junction unmatched. Germline CDR1 reads PRHDT; CDR2 reads FYEKMQ (reference sequence). Constant-region reverse primers amplified full-length variable regions, followed by semi-nested Nested Universal Primer A PCR. TCRdb independently ran MiXCR on the 5' RACE reads; one entry per CDR3 protein. Counted here are 35,000 to 45,000 distinct CDR3 sequences, around a fifth occurring once; the ten biggest clones make up around 4.1%.

The sequenced sample consisted of Tregs sorted from a lymph node. This clonotype was sampled from a female donor with breast cancer. The chain recombines TRBV13 with TRBJ2-7; 9 bases line up with TRBD1. DNA of the CDR3: TGTGCCAGCAGCCGCCGGGACAGGGCTCCCTACGAGCAGTACTTC. Translating it yields CASSRRDRAPYEQYF.